This TCR beta chain was profiled in a study of chemoradiotherapy in HPV16-positive cancers. Regarding this clone: What it binds is unknown.

Overall study results and limits: HPV-specific T cells were functionally defined from only a couple of HPV16-positive patients. Non-HPV-specific T cells did not expand in tumors during treatment, whereas candidate HPV-specific clones and E7-related motifs did.

Assay: immunoSEQ multiplex PCR; the TCRdb copy retains only in-frame clones and omits some. The table includes about 14,000 clones, about 92% detected once. The germline V gene has CDR1 WNHNN and CDR2 SYGVQD (reference sequence). The CDR3 covers 17 residues. V trimming: 3 bases; J trimming: 8 bases; junction bases outside the gene matches: 14. V and J are TRBV10-1 and TRBJ2-2; TRBD2 aligns across 8 bases. The sample here was tumor tissue, taken from a patient who underwent chemoradiotherapy. The clonotype was recovered from a human donor with HPV-associated anogenital cancer. CDR3 region: CASSDTGTRALGGELFF. The CDR3 nucleotides read TGCGCCAGCAGTGATACCGGGACTAGGGCCCTTGGAGGGGAGCTGTTTTTT.